The 10 T cell receptor beta chains below come from one sample, sequenced in a study of shared clonotypes between healthy human individuals (dated by TCRdb to between 2020 and 2021). The receptor library was made with the immunoSEQ multiplex PCR assay. TCRdb holds this immuneACCESS table with in-frame rearrangements only. Some clones are missing; in checked studies, unresolved V genes explain under half, and the rest has no known cause. The sample contains 700,000 to 950,000 clones, 96% of them found a single time. The top ten clones comprise about 0.25% of the sample. CD8 naive samples were CD45RO-negative cells positively selected for CCR7, giving a CD45RA+CCR7+ population that excluded TemRA cells. The sequenced sample consisted of naive CD8+ T cells sorted from blood. What this sample's cell subset or site label stands for: CD45RA+CCR7+. The receptors originated from a man under 40 in good health.

The genes are TRBV9 and TRBJ2-3; 8 nucleotides line up with TRBD2. There are 14 residues in the CDR3. J gave up 5 bases and V 4 bases, and 6 bases lay outside the gene matches. Germline V lookup: CDR1 SGDLS, CDR2 YYNGEE. This CDR3 is CASSPPGLGDTQYF. The CDR3 DNA is TGTGCCAGCAGCCCCCCGGGACTAGGAGATACGCAGTATTTT.

This chain connects TRBV11-2 to TRBJ2-7; a weak D match, TRBD1 (6 bases). The J call may be wrong; the DNA end is better matched by TRBJ2-1. The CDR3 totals 14 residues. Germline loops: CDR1 SGHAT, CDR2 FQNNGV. The CDR3: CASSLGPGVNEQFF. CDR3 bases: TGTGCCAGCAGCTTAGGGCCAGGGGTCAATGAGCAGTTCTTC.

The J gene is TRBJ2-2, the V gene TRBV7-6, with 7 bases matching TRBD1. CDR3 length: 17 residues. V was clipped by 3 bases and J by 3 bases; unmatched bases: 10. Germline values: CDR1 SGHVS, CDR2 FNYEAQ. CDR3 coding DNA: TGTGCCAGCAGCTTGCCCCGACAGGGAACGGACACCGGGGAGCTGTTTTTT. Residues: CASSLPRQGTDTGELFF.

V usage is TRBV7-9 and J usage is TRBJ2-4; D perhaps matches TRBD2 (5 bases). V was pared by 0 bases and J by 3 bases, with 9 bases between. The CDR3 covers 15 residues. Germline-derived CDR1 and CDR2 are SEHNR and FQNEAQ (reference sequence). Here the CDR3 DNA reads TGTGCCAGCAGCTTAGCCCCTGAGGGCAAAAACATTCAGTACTTC. This gives the protein CASSLAPEGKNIQYF.

This clone was counted a single time. The rearrangement uses TRBV2 and TRBJ2-2, with unresolved D. Germline values: CDR1 SNHLY, CDR2 FYNNEI. V was pared by 7 bases and J by 1 base, with 7 bases between. CDR3 size: 13 residues. The DNA for the CDR3 is TGTGCCAGCATTGACCGGAACACCGGGGAGCTGTTTTTT. Protein: CASIDRNTGELFF. The full variable domain, its missing parts supplied by reference TRBV2 and TRBJ2-2, is EPEVTQTPSHQVTQMGQEVILRCVPISNHLYFYWYRQILGQKVEFLVSFYNNEISEKSEIFDDQFSVERPDGSNFTLKIRSTKLEDSAMYFCASIDRNTGELFFGEGSRLTVL.

This sequence joins TRBV4-1 and TRBJ1-2; D not resolved. CDR1 MGHRA and CDR2 YSYEKL come from the germline V gene. V was trimmed by 0 bases and J by 0 bases, leaving 8 bases between them. This CDR3 has 15 amino acids. The CDR3 region is CASSQEAGTNYGYTF. The CDR3, as DNA: TGCGCCAGCAGCCAAGAAGCGGGGACTAACTATGGCTACACCTTC.

This chain joins TRBV5-1 and TRBJ2-1; no firm D call. V shed 2 bases and J shed 8 bases, with 14 bases lying between them. CDR3 size: 14 residues. CDR1 and CDR2 from the germline V gene are SGHRS and YFSETQ. This CDR3 reads CASSFTDSEDEQFF. CDR3 bases: TGCGCCAGCAGCTTCACCGACTCTGAGGATGAGCAGTTCTTC. The variable domain in full, with the rest retrieved from reference TRBV5-1 and TRBJ2-1, is KAGVTQTPRYLIKTRGQQVTLSCSPISGHRSVSWYQQTPGQGLQFLFEYFSETQRNKGNFPGRFSGRQFSNSRSEMNVSTLELGDSALYLCASSFTDSEDEQFFGPGTRLTVL.

The chain links TRBV19 to TRBJ1-5; perhaps TRBD1 as D (6 bases). Germline CDR1 and CDR2: LNHDA and SQIVND (reference sequence). This CDR3 comprises 18 residues. Trimming took off 1 base at V and 4 bases at J, with 20 bases between the two ends. CDR3 amino acids: CASSIARPRGGGNQPQHF. The CDR3 DNA sequence: TGTGCCAGTAGTATAGCCCGGCCAAGAGGGGGGGGAAATCAGCCCCAGCATTTT.

V gene TRBV14 combines with J gene TRBJ2-7; 11 positions match TRBD2. CDR3 length: 15 residues. Germline CDR1 and CDR2: SGHDN and FVKESK. The V gene end was trimmed by 4 bases and the J gene end by 2 bases; junction bases not matched to a gene: 4. The DNA of the CDR3 is TGTGCCAGCAGCCTGCTAGCGGGAGGCGCCTACGAGCAGTACTTC. Its protein is CASSLLAGGAYEQYF. Complete variable domain (other parts from reference TRBV14 and TRBJ2-7): EAGVTQFPSHSVIEKGQTVTLRCDPISGHDNLYWYRRVMGKEIKFLLHFVKESKQDESGMPNNRFLAERTGGTYSTLKVQPAELEDSGVYFCASSLLAGGAYEQYFGPGTRLTVT.

This sequence joins TRBV11-2 and TRBJ2-7, with 8 bases aligning to TRBD1. This CDR3 is 13 amino acids long. Germline CDR1 reads SGHAT; CDR2 reads FQNNGV. J was trimmed by 5 bases and V by 1 base; bases with no gene match: 1. The CDR3 nucleotides read TGTGCCAGCAGCTTAGTGGGACAGGACGAGCAGTACTTC. This encodes CASSLVGQDEQYF.